Sequencing of this TCR beta chain was carried out in a study of read filtering for tumor transcriptome and immune sequencing. Study at large: By R-ISS, stages I, II and III held approximately 8, 17 and 7 patients. TCR-mapped reads were about 4 to 11 million with IR-seq versus about 85 to 1,300 with RNA-seq. Points from the study as a whole: Even smaller IR-seq throughput identified most shared clonotypes.

This clonotype was observed many times. What it binds is not known. CDR3 size: 15 residues. The germline V gene encodes CDR1 SGHTA and CDR2 FQGTGA. V was pared by 5 bases and J by 3 bases, with 7 bases of the junction left unmatched. From 350 to 500 ng of RNA, a library with molecular barcoded alpha/delta and beta/gamma adaptors was made. TCRdb processed the reads anew with MiXCR; each CDR3 protein has one entry. Of some 120,000 distinct CDR3 sequences listed, roughly 13% are singletons. This clonotype was sampled from a donor at least 40 years old with multiple myeloma. The chain joins TRBV7-3 to TRBJ2-1; the match to TRBD1 covers 7 bases. What was sequenced was a population of CD138-negative cells sorted from bone marrow. CDR3 coding DNA: TGTGCCAGCAGCCCCGCAGGGGGTATCTACAATGAGCAGTTCTTC. Translated: CASSPAGGIYNEQFF.